The 21 T cell receptor beta chains presented below share a single source sample, sequenced in a study of T cell responses to AZD1222 COVID-19 vaccine. Some clones are missing from TCRdb's copy, which holds only in-frame ones; the method was immunoSEQ multiplex PCR. In the table there are under 150,000 clones, approximately 87% of which are singletons. This sample comprised peripheral blood, obtained 28 days after the second AZD1222 dose. These receptors were collected from an adult who received the AZD1222 COVID-19 vaccine.

This chain connects TRBV7-9 to TRBJ1-4, with D possibly being TRBD1 (5 bases). V was cut by 3 bases and J by 7 bases, with 9 bases left in between. This CDR3 has 13 amino acids. CDR1 and CDR2 from the germline V gene are SEHNR and FQNEAQ (reference sequence). The chain's CDR3 is CASSFRQTEKLFF. The CDR3, as DNA: TGTGCCAGCAGCTTCCGACAGACTGAAAAACTGTTTTTT.

The CDR3 spells CSANRGGEQYF. DNA for the CDR3: TGCAGTGCTAACAGGGGCGGCGAGCAGTACTTC. The chain is built from TRBV20-1 and TRBJ2-7; 7 bases agree with TRBD1. CDR1 DFQATT and CDR2 SNEGSKA come from the germline V gene (reference sequence). The CDR3 covers 11 residues. Germline trimming cut 4 bases from V and 6 bases from J; bases unmatched to any gene: 3.

The V gene is TRBV27, the J gene TRBJ1-1, with 7 bases identical to TRBD1. Germline V lookup: CDR1 MNHEY, CDR2 SMNVEV (reference sequence). The J segment lost 0 bases and the V segment lost 6 bases, leaving 7 bases of the junction unmatched. The CDR3 loop spans 15 amino acids. This chain's CDR3 is CASRPGTDMNTEAFF. The CDR3 DNA sequence: TGTGCCAGCAGACCCGGGACAGACATGAACACTGAAGCTTTCTTT.

Turning to this clone: Other DNA sequences in this specimen translate into the identical CDR3. The chain combines TRBV7-8 with TRBJ1-6; the match to TRBD1 covers 7 bases. The V segment lost 4 bases and the J segment 6 bases; nucleotides outside the gene matches: 6. CDR1 and CDR2 from the germline V gene are SGHVS and FQNEAQ. The CDR3 has 15 residues. CDR3 amino acids: CASSSQTGSNSPLHF. The CDR3 DNA follows: TGTGCCAGCAGCTCCCAGACAGGGTCTAATTCACCCCTCCACTTT. The entire variable domain, with the rest obtained from reference TRBV7-8 and TRBJ1-6, is as follows: GAGVSQSPRYKVAKRGQDVALRCDPISGHVSLFWYQQALGQGPEFLTYFQNEAQLDKSGLPSDRFFAERPEGSVSTLKIQRTQQEDSAVYLCASSSQTGSNSPLHFGNGTRLTVT.

The CDR3 reads CASSPPGGGTNEKLFF. CDR3 coding DNA: TGTGCCAGCAGCCCCCCCGGGGGGGGAACTAATGAAAAACTGTTTTTT. The rearrangement links TRBV9 to TRBJ1-4; tentative D call: TRBD1 (5 bases). The CDR3 totals 16 residues. Germline lookup yields CDR1 SGDLS and CDR2 YYNGEE. V was trimmed by 4 bases and J by 1 base, leaving 14 bases between them.

The chain recombines TRBV19 with TRBJ2-7; D is ambiguous. The germline V gene encodes CDR1 LNHDA and CDR2 SQIVND (reference sequence). The CDR3 has 11 residues. Trimming took 5 bases from V and 5 from J, leaving 7 bases between them. For the CDR3, the DNA is TGTGCCAGTAGTGGATCACACGAGCAGTACTTC. This sequence encodes CASSGSHEQYF.

The rearrangement links TRBV7-3 to TRBJ1-6; 9 bases align to TRBD1. The V segment lost 5 bases and the J segment 10 bases; nucleotides outside the gene matches: 6. This CDR3 contains 14 residues. CDR1 is SGHTA and CDR2 is FQGTGA in the germline V gene. The CDR3 nucleotides read TGTGCCAGCAGCCAAGACAGGGGGGTGTCACCCCTCCACTTT. It is translated as CASSQDRGVSPLHF.

V is TRBV11-3 and J is TRBJ1-1; D is possibly TRBD1 (5 bases). Trimming cost V 1 base and J 3 bases, with 9 bases left between them. Germline values: CDR1 SGHNT, CDR2 YENEEA. CDR3 length: 14 residues. The CDR3 sequence: CASSLGPGDTEAFF. In DNA form, the CDR3 reads TGTGCCAGCAGCTTAGGTCCGGGGGACACTGAAGCTTTCTTT.

J is TRBJ1-1 and V is TRBV5-1; no firm D call. The CDR3 sequence is 11 residues long. The germline V gene has CDR1 SGHRS and CDR2 YFSETQ. V was pared by 3 bases and J by 3 bases, with 3 bases between. The CDR3 loop is CASSSDTEAFF. In nucleotides, the CDR3 is TGCGCCAGCAGCTCCGACACTGAAGCTTTCTTT.

V is TRBV6-1 and J is TRBJ2-1; D unresolved. The germline V gene has CDR1 MNHNS and CDR2 SASEGT. This CDR3 comprises 15 residues. Trimming cost V 2 bases and J 2 bases, with 10 bases left between them. In DNA, the CDR3 is TGTGCCAGCAGTGAATGGGCTAACCCCTACAATGAGCAGTTCTTC. Protein: CASSEWANPYNEQFF.

The CDR3, as DNA: TGTGCCACCAGCAGAGTGAGGGTTTCGGTTACTGAAGCTTTCTTT. Translation: CATSRVRVSVTEAFF. The chain joins TRBV15 to TRBJ1-1; the D is unclear. Trimming pared 1 base from V and 5 bases from J, leaving 14 bases between. Germline V gives CDR1 LNHNV, CDR2 YYDKDF (reference sequence). This CDR3 has 15 amino acids.

The V and J genes are TRBV5-1 and TRBJ2-1; 8 nucleotides agree with TRBD1. Germline V CDR1 and CDR2: SGHRS, YFSETQ. The CDR3 extends over 16 amino acids. The V segment lost 0 bases and the J segment 8 bases; nucleotides outside the gene matches: 10. The CDR3 sequence: CASSLGLAGGRDEQFF. The CDR3 nucleotides read TGCGCCAGCAGCTTGGGACTGGCAGGGGGCAGGGATGAGCAGTTCTTC. Full variable domain (rest looked up from reference TRBV5-1 and TRBJ2-1): KAGVTQTPRYLIKTRGQQVTLSCSPISGHRSVSWYQQTPGQGLQFLFEYFSETQRNKGNFPGRFSGRQFSNSRSEMNVSTLELGDSALYLCASSLGLAGGRDEQFFGPGTRLTVL.

The rearrangement links TRBV6-2 or TRBV6-3 to TRBJ2-7; D may be TRBD1 (5 bases). The CDR3 is made up of 16 amino acids. The V end lost 2 bases, the J end lost 2 bases, and 16 bases lay between the germline ends. Germline assignment: CDR1 MNHEY and CDR2 SVGEGT. The CDR3 is CASSYPRSAGTYEQYF. CDR3 coding DNA: TGTGCCAGCAGTTACCCTAGGTCGGCAGGGACCTACGAGCAGTACTTC.

The chain has TRBV3-1 (or the pseudogene TRBV3-2) and TRBJ2-7, with 7 bases that match TRBD2. The V and J ends lost 1 base and 6 bases, in that order; junction bases with no gene match: 9. Per germline, CDR1 LGHDT and CDR2 YNNKEL (reference sequence). This CDR3 has 15 amino acids. CDR3 coding DNA: TGTGCCAGCAGCCAAGGTCGTGGGGGGGGAACCGAGCAGTACGTC. Protein product: CASSQGRGGGTEQYV.

The chain joins TRBV6-2 or TRBV6-3 to TRBJ2-3; TRBD1 matches at 9 bases. Unmatched junction bases numbered 8, after V lost 0 bases and J lost 1 base. The CDR3 totals 18 residues. CDR1 MNHEY and CDR2 SVGEGT come from the germline V gene. The DNA for the CDR3 is TGTGCCAGCAGTTACTCGAGGACAGGGGCGGTAGGCACAGATACGCAGTATTTT. Translated, it gives CASSYSRTGAVGTDTQYF.

This clone was observed a single time. The rearrangement joins TRBV11-2 to TRBJ1-1; D is ambiguous. Germline CDR1 reads SGHAT; CDR2 reads FQNNGV. The CDR3 is 12 amino acids. V was clipped by 5 bases and J by 5 bases, with 9 bases between them. The CDR3 region is CASSPHRTEAFF. For the CDR3, the DNA is TGTGCCAGCAGCCCCCACCGGACTGAAGCTTTCTTT.

V usage is TRBV28 and J usage is TRBJ2-1; a possible D gene is TRBD2 (6 bases). V dropped 5 bases and J dropped 6 bases, with 17 bases sitting between them. The length of the CDR3 is 15 residues. CDR1 and CDR2 from the germline V gene are MDHEN and SYDVKM. The CDR3 region is CASSLNGLSPNEQFF. CDR3 coding DNA: TGTGCCAGCAGTCTAAACGGACTATCCCCCAATGAGCAGTTCTTC.

This chain uses TRBV28 with TRBJ1-4, with unresolved D. This CDR3 spans 14 amino acids. The germline CDR1 and CDR2 sequences are MDHEN and SYDVKM. V gave up 8 bases and J gave up 7 bases, with 17 bases separating them. CDR3 amino acids: CASGRIPGGEKLFF. As DNA, the CDR3 is TGTGCCAGCGGCAGGATCCCCGGCGGTGAAAAACTGTTTTTT.

V usage is TRBV5-1 and J usage is TRBJ2-2; TRBD2 is a possible D gene (6 bases). The ends were cut back, 4 bases at V and 5 bases at J, with 12 bases in the middle. Germline CDR1 SGHRS, CDR2 YFSETQ. This CDR3 comprises 14 residues. CDR3 sequence: CASSRLADTGELFF. Written as DNA, the CDR3 is TGCGCCAGCAGCCGATTAGCGGATACCGGGGAGCTGTTTTTT.

This sequence joins TRBV6-6 and TRBJ2-1, with 9 bases that match TRBD2. Germline trimming cut 0 bases from V and 9 bases from J; bases unmatched to any gene: 6. The CDR3 is 15 residues long. Germline CDR1 reads MNHNY; CDR2 reads SVGAGI (reference sequence). CDR3 DNA: TGTGCCAGCAGTTACTCCAGCGGGAGGAGCGGTGAGCAGTTCTTC. It translates to CASSYSSGRSGEQFF.

The chain recombines TRBV18 with TRBJ1-2; unclear D gene. V shed 6 bases and J shed 5 bases, with 16 bases lying between them. This CDR3 region has 14 residues. Looked up from germline, CDR1 is KGHSH and CDR2 is LQKENI. The CDR3 nucleotides are TGTGCCAGCTCCCCCCCGACCCTAACATATGGCTACACCTTC. Translated: CASSPPTLTYGYTF.